This T cell receptor beta chain was observed in a study of a mutant IDH1 vaccine in newly diagnosed glioma. Looking at the study overall: Beginning 4-6 weeks after radiotherapy alone, or with temozolomide cycles, vaccination took place. Earlier therapy was either radiotherapy, temozolomide, or both, and most got both.

Germline V CDR1 and CDR2: SQVTM, ANQGSEA. The length of the CDR3 is 13 residues. V shed 6 bases and J 5 bases; nucleotides not matched to a gene: 7. Comments on this clone: The antigen remains unidentified.

The protocol was immunoSEQ multiplex PCR, while the TCRdb copy is restricted to in-frame clones and leaves out a portion. The table includes tens of thousands of clones, under 80% detected once. Time point noted: week 35, safety follow-up. Each vaccine dose was 300 ug of mutant IDH1 20-mer peptide, with topical imiquimod. The vaccination schedule gave patients eight doses in weeks 1, 3, 5, 7, 11, 15, 19 and 23. Study-wide findings and caveats: The authors found pseudoprogression apparently unrelated to changes in top peripheral T cell clonotypes.

The source material was PBMCs, sampled from a glioma patient whose treatment included an IDH1 peptide vaccine. The origin of this receptor is a man in his fifties with glioma. This sequence joins TRBV29-1 and TRBJ1-5, with 7 bases fitting TRBD1. This CDR3 reads CSVQGTVDQPQHF. The CDR3 nucleotides read TGCAGCGTCCAGGGGACAGTAGATCAGCCCCAGCATTTT. Filled out from reference TRBV29-1 and TRBJ1-5, the complete variable domain reads SAVISQKPSRDICQRGTSLTIQCQVDSQVTMMFWYRQQPGQSLTLIATANQGSEATYESGFVIDKFPISRPNLTFSTLTVSNMSPEDSSIYLCSVQGTVDQPQHFGDGTRLSIL.